Here is one T cell receptor beta chain with its context. Authors' processing steps: Estimation of nucleated cell counts relied on the amplification of reference gene primers. Here immunoSEQ multiplex PCR was the method, and the copy in TCRdb shows in-frame clones only, minus some. V, J and clone size are taken as reported in that table, and D and trimming were inferred from the DNA itself. Found here are about 150,000 clones, approximately 90% of them singletons; the top ten hold 3.5% to 5%. This record belongs to a study of blood T cell repertoires in COVID-19. Overall study: Sites in the United States, Italy and Spain provided acute and convalescent COVID-19 samples. T cells, B-cell-depleted T cells, or PBMCs provided the cDNA or gDNA that served as material.

Germline assignment: CDR1 SGHDT and CDR2 YYEEEE. J was trimmed by 5 bases and V by 5 bases; bases with no gene match: 8. The CDR3 extends over 14 amino acids. The origin of this receptor is a woman in her sixties with active or convalescent COVID-19. The chain is built from TRBV5-6 and TRBJ2-5, with TRBD1 matching 8 bases. The sequencing sample was made of peripheral blood. The chain's CDR3 is CASSTTGGWETQYF. The CDR3 coding sequence is TGTGCCAGCAGTACCACAGGGGGTTGGGAGACCCAGTACTTC.